The 23 T cell receptor beta chains given below trace back to one sample, sequenced in a study of blood T cell repertoires in COVID-19. TCRdb's copy holds only in-frame clones and misses some; the assay was immunoSEQ multiplex PCR. The sample has a few hundred thousand clones, more than 70% seen once. The sequenced sample was peripheral blood. The receptors stem from a woman in her 30s who had recovered from COVID-19.

This clone was observed a few times. This chain connects TRBV30 to TRBJ1-6; D gene unclear. Trimming pared 1 base from V and 5 bases from J, leaving 9 bases between. The CDR3 contains 14 residues. Germline V lookup: CDR1 GTSNPN, CDR2 SVGIG (reference sequence). The CDR3 nucleotides read TGTGCCTGGAGTGGAATCTACGATAATTCACCCCTCCACTTT. Amino acid sequence: CAWSGIYDNSPLHF.

Here the CDR3 reads CASSGRDGEAFF. In DNA, the CDR3 is TGTGCCAGCAGCGGGAGGGACGGTGAAGCTTTCTTT. The chain is built from TRBV6-5 and TRBJ1-1, with D possibly being TRBD1 (5 bases). Germline V gene lookup returns CDR1 MNHEY and CDR2 SVGAGI. V was cut by 6 bases and J by 7 bases, with 12 bases left in between. This CDR3 spans 12 amino acids.

The chain recombines TRBV4-2 with TRBJ2-3; a weak D match, TRBD1 (5 bases). This CDR3 has 16 residues. V lost 1 base and J 1 base, leaving 12 bases between the germline ends. CDR1 and CDR2 (germline): LGHNA, YNFKEQ. CDR3 sequence: CASSQGSGRGTDTQYF. The CDR3 DNA follows: TGTGCCAGCAGCCAAGGTAGTGGCAGGGGCACAGATACGCAGTATTTT.

This chain links TRBV19 with TRBJ2-7; D is perhaps TRBD1 (7 bases). V lost 4 bases to trimming and J lost 3 bases, with 16 bases between them. CDR3 length equals 15 residues. The germline gives CDR1 LNHDA, CDR2 SQIVND (reference sequence). The CDR3 DNA follows: TGTGCCAGTAGTAGCGCGGGACAGAAGATCTACGAGCAGTACTTC. The encoded protein is CASSSAGQKIYEQYF.

The V gene is TRBV5-5, the J gene TRBJ1-5, with 7 bases fitting TRBD1. The CDR3 has 15 amino acids. V shed 5 bases and J 3 bases; nucleotides not matched to a gene: 8. CDR1 SGHKS and CDR2 YYEKEE come from the germline V gene (reference sequence). The CDR3 spells CASSRDRLNNQPQHF. The CDR3 DNA sequence: TGTGCCAGCAGTCGGGACAGACTAAACAATCAGCCCCAGCATTTT.

The chain employs TRBV3-1 (or the pseudogene TRBV3-2) and TRBJ2-7, with D unclear. Germline assignment: CDR1 LGHDT and CDR2 YNNKEL (reference sequence). The CDR3 is made up of 15 amino acids. Deletions cut 4 bases from V and 1 base from J, with 14 bases between. The DNA of the CDR3 is TGTGCCAGCAGCCGTTATGACGACTCTTCCTACGAGCAGTACTTC. This codes for CASSRYDDSSYEQYF.

V gene TRBV9 combines with J gene TRBJ2-1; 16 bases line up with TRBD2. Germline V gives CDR1 SGDLS, CDR2 YYNGEE. This CDR3 has 18 residues. The J segment lost 9 bases and the V segment lost 3 bases, leaving 12 bases of the junction unmatched. This CDR3 is CASSEPGLAGGPRFEQFF. DNA for the CDR3: TGTGCCAGCAGCGAACCGGGACTAGCGGGGGGGCCGAGGTTTGAGCAGTTCTTC.

The chain couples TRBV2 to TRBJ1-2; D is perhaps TRBD1 (6 bases). Trimming left V 6 bases short and J 6 bases short, with 23 bases between. Germline V gene sequence: CDR1 SNHLY, CDR2 FYNNEI. The CDR3 runs to 16 residues. This CDR3 is CASSLSGTGGANGYTF. The CDR3 coding sequence is TGTGCCAGCAGCCTCTCCGGGACGGGGGGGGCTAATGGCTACACCTTC.

The chain combines TRBV6-2 or TRBV6-3 with TRBJ1-1; maybe TRBD1 (5 bases). V shed 0 bases and J shed 0 bases, with 17 bases lying between them. CDR3 length: 18 amino acids. Germline lookup yields CDR1 MNHEY and CDR2 SVGEGT. The CDR3 DNA follows: TGTGCCAGCAGTTACTCTTGGACATCTTCAATGCTGAACACTGAAGCTTTCTTT. The encoded protein is CASSYSWTSSMLNTEAFF.

The CDR3 bases are TGTGCCAGCAGCCATTCCCGGACTAGCGGAATCCAAGAGACCCAGTACTTC. It is translated as CASSHSRTSGIQETQYF. This chain connects TRBV9 to TRBJ2-5; TRBD2 matches at 10 bases. V was pared by 4 bases and J by 1 base, with 10 bases of the junction left unmatched. This CDR3 spans 17 amino acids. Germline CDR1 and CDR2: SGDLS and YYNGEE.

The chain uses TRBV9 and TRBJ2-2; 8 nucleotides match TRBD2. This CDR3 region has 15 residues. Germline V gene data show CDR1 as SGDLS and CDR2 as YYNGEE. Trimming cost V 4 bases and J 1 base; bases outside gene matches: 3. The CDR3 here is CASSSSGGNTGELFF. The CDR3 DNA reads as TGTGCCAGCAGCTCCAGCGGGGGGAACACCGGGGAGCTGTTTTTT.

The chain links TRBV3-1 (or the pseudogene TRBV3-2) to TRBJ2-1, with 8 nucleotides matching TRBD1. Germline lookup yields CDR1 LGHDT and CDR2 YNNKEL (reference sequence). V was pared by 8 bases and J by 7 bases, with 10 bases of the junction left unmatched. The CDR3 loop spans 14 amino acids. The CDR3 nucleotides are TGTGCCAGCGGAGACAGGGGAGTTTTGAATGAGCAGTTCTTC. This sequence encodes CASGDRGVLNEQFF.

The V gene is TRBV4-1, the J gene TRBJ1-1, with 9 positions matching TRBD1. The CDR3 is 16 amino acids. Germline V CDR1 and CDR2: MGHRA, YSYEKL. Trimming cost V 4 bases and J 3 bases; bases outside gene matches: 9. In DNA form, the CDR3 reads TGCGCCAGCAGCCGGAGCCCGACAGGGGGGGACACTGAAGCTTTCTTT. It encodes CASSRSPTGGDTEAFF.

This chain connects TRBV3-1 (or the pseudogene TRBV3-2) to TRBJ2-3; D may be TRBD2 (6 bases). The CDR3 contains 15 residues. The germline gives CDR1 LGHDT, CDR2 YNNKEL (reference sequence). Trimming shortened V by 0 bases and J by 3 bases, and 10 bases separated the two germline ends. The DNA for the CDR3 is TGTGCCAGCAGCCAAGAGCTAGCGCTGACAGATACGCAGTATTTT. It is translated as CASSQELALTDTQYF.

V usage is TRBV15 and J usage is TRBJ1-4; 8 positions match TRBD1. Germline V CDR1 and CDR2: LNHNV, YYDKDF (reference sequence). After removal of 5 bases from V and 3 bases from J, the junction contained 5 bases not matched to a gene. This CDR3 is 15 amino acids long. The CDR3 spells CATSRDRGPNEKLFF. The CDR3 region has the DNA TGTGCCACCAGCCGCGACAGGGGCCCTAATGAAAAACTGTTTTTT. Together with reference TRBV15 and TRBJ1-4, the CDR3 gives the full variable domain: DAMVIQNPRYQVTQFGKPVTLSCSQTLNHNVMYWYQQKSSQAPKLLFHYYDKDFNNEADTPDNFQSRRPNTSFCFLDIRSPGLGDTAMYLCATSRDRGPNEKLFFGSGTQLSVL.

This clone appeared once. The chain combines TRBV21-1 with TRBJ2-7; the table's D gene call, TRBD1, was not cross checked with the DNA. TRBV21-1 is given as a pseudogene. The CDR3 has 15 amino acids. CDR3 amino acids: CASSSWDRGGYEQYF. CDR3 coding DNA: TGTGCCAGCAGCTCCTGGGACAGGGGGGGCTACGAGCAGTACTTC.

The V and J genes are TRBV28 and TRBJ1-2; a weak D match, TRBD1 (5 bases). This CDR3 comprises 14 residues. V lost 4 bases and J 2 bases, leaving 11 bases between the germline ends. Looked up from germline, CDR1 is MDHEN and CDR2 is SYDVKM. This CDR3 reads CASSSMTANYGYTF. The CDR3 DNA reads TGTGCCAGCAGTTCAATGACAGCCAACTATGGCTACACCTTC.

The CDR3 bases are TGTGCCAGCAGTAAAAGACAGGATCAGCCCCAGCATTTT. It translates to CASSKRQDQPQHF. V is TRBV6-5 and J is TRBJ1-5, with D maybe TRBD1 (6 bases). The length of the CDR3 is 13 residues. V lost 5 bases, J lost 5 bases, and 10 bases lay in between. CDR1 and CDR2 (germline): MNHEY, SVGAGI.

V gene TRBV4-3 combines with J gene TRBJ1-4; the match to TRBD1 covers 11 bases. V was pared by 4 bases and J by 8 bases, with 3 bases of the junction left unmatched. Germline CDR1 and CDR2: LGHNA and YSLEER. The CDR3 length is 14 residues. The CDR3 sequence: CASSPGTGGEKLFF. CDR3 sequence (DNA): TGCGCCAGCAGCCCTGGGACAGGGGGGGAAAAACTGTTTTTT.

The chain combines TRBV7-8 with TRBJ2-1; possibly TRBD2 for D (5 bases). The CDR3 runs 14 residues. Germline V gives CDR1 SGHVS, CDR2 FQNEAQ. V was cut by 1 base and J by 5 bases, with 9 bases left in between. The DNA for the CDR3 is TGTGCCAGCAGCTTAGGACCGAGGGACAATGAGCAGTTCTTC. This translates into CASSLGPRDNEQFF.

The genes are TRBV6-1 and TRBJ1-6; 8 nucleotides align to TRBD1. Germline trimming cut 0 bases from V and 7 bases from J; bases unmatched to any gene: 8. The CDR3 is made up of 17 amino acids. Germline V CDR1 and CDR2: MNHNS, SASEGT. CDR3 region: CASSEAESGTGNSPLHF. The CDR3 DNA reads as TGTGCCAGCAGTGAAGCGGAATCAGGGACAGGAAATTCACCCCTCCACTTT.

J is TRBJ2-7 and V is TRBV11-2; D not certain. Looked up from germline, CDR1 is SGHAT and CDR2 is FQNNGV. This CDR3 is built from 16 residues. V was pared by 4 bases and J by 2 bases, with 18 bases between. The CDR3 spells CASSSSLVRRPYEQYF. CDR3 DNA: TGTGCCAGCAGCTCCTCCCTTGTGAGGCGGCCCTACGAGCAGTACTTC.

The chain joins TRBV2 to TRBJ2-5; TRBD2 matches at 11 bases. The CDR3 consists of 18 residues. V lost 1 base, J lost 4 bases, and 11 bases stayed unmatched. CDR1 and CDR2 from the germline V gene are SNHLY and FYNNEI. CDR3 DNA: TGTGCCAGCAGTGAAGATCGATGGCTAGCGGGGGGTAGAGAGACCCAGTACTTC. Translating gives CASSEDRWLAGGRETQYF.